This T cell receptor (beta chain) appears in the sequencing data of a study of OX40 agonist ivuxolimab in advanced cancers. With respect to the entire study: The costimulatory receptor OX40 (CD134) was targeted by ivuxolimab, a fully human IgG2 agonistic monoclonal antibody. Peripheral TCRbeta sequencing aimed to test whether ivuxolimab altered TCR sequence diversity and caused clonal T-cell expansion. Prior anti-PD-1, anti-PD-L1 or anti-CTLA-4 therapy was permitted, and less than 45% of dose-escalation patients had received checkpoint inhibitors. Of the roughly 52 dose-escalation patients, hepatocellular carcinoma was present in approximately 20, melanoma in about 15, renal cell carcinoma in 9 and head and neck cancer in 9. The monotherapy dose-escalation portion (N of about 50 patients) of the phase I ivuxolimab trial is reported in the paper. In the dose-escalation cohort, roughly 80% of patients were male, and the mean age was about 55 years, with a range of about 20 to 79. Intravenous ivuxolimab was administered to patients every 2 weeks at six dose levels: 0.01, 0.1, 0.3, 1.5, 3 and 10 mg/kg. Partial responses were achieved by three dose-escalation patients, of whom one had hepatocellular carcinoma and two had cutaneous melanoma. Beyond this particular receptor, the publication reports: After ivuxolimab, more expanded clones were found on average in CD8+ T cells than in CD4+ T cells. Low levels of normalized T-cell clonal expansion were also seen in some nonresponding patients. Antigen specificity was not determined for the clonally expanded peripheral T cells. Partial responders in the 0.1-3.0 mg/kg groups had among the lowest normalized peripheral clonal expansion, especially among CD8+ T cells. Clonal expansion of both CD4+ and CD8+ blood T cells was observed from baseline to week 6 at doses 0.1 to 3.0 mg/kg.

The trial excluded patients who had a history of autoimmune disease or who were on systemic immunosuppression. In every dose cohort, peripheral blood was drawn for TCR sequencing at baseline, cycle 4 day 1, and cycle 7 day 1. Samples were obtained from an open-label, multicenter, first-in-human phase I dose-escalation trial of ivuxolimab. Adults with locally advanced or metastatic head and neck squamous cell, hepatocellular, melanoma or renal cell carcinoma were enrolled in the trial. Before TCR sequencing, CD4+ T cells and CD8+ T cells from peripheral blood were sorted into separate populations. As regards this clone: What this receptor recognizes is not known. Base qualities were left out, and no much larger clone turns up one base away.

For sequencing of the TCRbeta CDR3 region, genomic DNA was extracted from the sorted cells. The immunoSEQ Assay was used to sequence the TCRbeta CDR3 regions. The table comes from immuneACCESS by way of TCRdb, which keeps in-frame sequences with V and J called. Part of the clones is missing from these tables; in studies checked, under half for an unresolved V gene and the rest for unknown reasons. The sample yields roughly 86,000 clones; 80% to 95% were counted once. 1.1% of the sample is in the top ten clones. Germline trimming amounts to 6 bases on V and 2 bases on J, with 13 as the count of junction bases outside the gene matches. The cysteine opens and the phenylalanine closes a CDR3 of 17 amino acids. The retained sequence is limited to the CDR3, 51 bases, with the frame set at the first base. The germline V gene specifies SGHTA as CDR1 and FQGNSA as CDR2.

The chain couples TRBV7-2 to TRBJ2-3, with 8 middle bases fitting TRBD1. The material was CD4+ or CD8+ T cells sorted from blood, obtained in a trial of the OX40 agonist ivuxolimab. The origin of this receptor is an adult with an advanced solid tumor such as melanoma, head and neck, liver or kidney cancer. The DNA is TGTGCCAGCAGTAAGCCCTCCGGGACAGGAACCACAGATACGCAGTATTTT. This is translated as CASSKPSGTGTTDTQYF.